A selection of T cell receptor beta chains follows, all from one sample in a study of shared clonotypes between healthy human individuals. Clones were sequenced by immunoSEQ multiplex PCR, and TCRdb holds only the in-frame ones, with some missing. The sample contains some 2,000,000 clones, approximately 94% of which appear only once. The source material was naive CD4+ T cells sorted from blood. Receptors originate from a man aged 18 to 29 in good health. CDR3s include the opening cysteine and the closing phenylalanine or tryptophan. Each record gives: CDR3 protein, V gene.

CDR3: CASSQDVRAPRF; V: TRBV14
CDR3: CATPTHANTGELFF; V: TRBV6-1
CDR3: CASSSTVNSPLHF; V: TRBV27
CDR3: CASGSGAGTSAAEAFF; V: TRBV12-5
CDR3: CASSLGSRQGVGRSYNSPLHF; V: TRBV5-1
CDR3: CASSFGLEAFF; V: TRBV28
CDR3: CASSLEGTGGNEQYF; V: TRBV5-1
CDR3: CASSYLPNVMELFF; V: TRBV6-5
CDR3: CASSLGTGSGGYTF; V: TRBV7-2
CDR3: CASSRRTTSGIRSYNEQFF; V: TRBV11-2
CDR3: CASSLAGRIDLQETQYF; V: TRBV7-9
CDR3: CSVVTGADTQYF; V: TRBV29-1
CDR3: CASSYAGQGRYEQYF; V: TRBV6-5
CDR3: CASKAAGNEKLFF; V: TRBV2
CDR3: CASSVEVRAGTGELFF; V: TRBV9
CDR3: CASSLGVAGGTQETQYF; V: TRBV5-1